This T cell receptor beta chain emerged from a study of shared clonotypes between healthy human individuals. General study points: Naive CD4 clonotypes overlapped across a handful of donors at roughly 5%.

V dropped 5 bases and J dropped 5 bases, with 15 bases sitting between them. The germline V gene has CDR1 SEHNR and CDR2 FQNEAQ (reference sequence). CDR3 length: 14 residues. The repertoire was sequenced with immunoSEQ multiplex PCR; TCRdb's copy has only in-frame clones and lacks some. The sample includes roughly 2 million clones, about 94% of them seen just once. Splitting the CD4+ cells yielded a CD45RA+ naive subset and a CD45RA-negative memory subset. Concerning this clone itself: The target antigen is unknown.

V gene TRBV7-9 combines with J gene TRBJ2-5, with D possibly matching TRBD2 (5 bases). The sample consisted of naive CD4+ T cells sorted from blood. The subset: CD45RA+ positively selected. The clonotype originates from a man aged 18 to 30 in good health. The CDR3 reads CASSPRTDSETQYF. In DNA form, the CDR3 reads TGTGCCAGCAGCCCACGGACGGACTCCGAGACCCAGTACTTC. The whole variable domain, filled in from reference TRBV7-9 and TRBJ2-5, reads DTGVSQNPRHKITKRGQNVTFRCDPISEHNRLYWYRQTLGQGPEFLTYFQNEAQLEKSRLLSDRFSAERPKGSFSTLEIQRTEQGDSAMYLCASSPRTDSETQYFGPGTRLLVL.